The source of this T cell receptor (beta chain) is a study of blood T cell repertoires in COVID-19. This clone was observed a single time. This CDR3 spans 15 amino acids. CDR1 and CDR2 from the germline V gene are SGHAT and FQNNGV. Trimming cost V 5 bases and J 6 bases, with 19 bases left between them. The table came from immunoSEQ multiplex PCR; TCRdb's copy has only in-frame clones and leaves some out. The sample carries fewer than 85,000 clones, 74% recorded once. This chain uses TRBV11-2 with TRBJ2-5; tentatively, D is TRBD2 (7 bases). This TCR came from a human donor with acute or convalescent COVID-19. The donor label of this sample is uncertain. The specimen sequenced was peripheral blood. DNA for the CDR3: TGTGCCAGCAGCCCCATGGGGGGGGGCCGTAAGACCCAGTACTTC. This translates into CASSPMGGGRKTQYF. Filled out from reference TRBV11-2 and TRBJ2-5, the complete variable domain reads EAGVAQSPRYKIIEKRQSVAFWCNPISGHATLYWYQQILGQGPKLLIQFQNNGVVDDSQLPKDRFSAERLKGVDSTLKIQPAKLEDSAVYLCASSPMGGGRKTQYFGPGTRLLVL.